This T cell receptor beta chain stems from a study of blood T cells in healthy people across ages (dated by TCRdb to the mid-2010s). Describing the broader study: In model experiments, template switching captured about one uniquely barcoded TCR beta cDNA molecule for every two T cells. Using deep sequencing normalized with unique cDNA molecular identifiers, the study measured how TCR beta repertoire diversity changes with age. The donors were divided into four age groups: young (average about 15 years), middle-aged (about 39), aged (approximately 62) and long-lived (about 79). The study analyzed two additional independent replicas of 1 million unique cDNA reads from the same blood draw for two donors, one aged 18 to 29 and one aged 80 or older. Donors of different ages were randomly distributed across sequencing lanes to avoid experimental bias.

This clonotype was detected ten times or more. What this receptor recognizes is not known. No quality values exist for individual bases; no much larger clone is one base distant. The donors were roughly 40 Caucasian individuals from Russia, aged about 6 to 95 years, who were systemically healthy. Each donor gave ten milliliters of peripheral blood, collected into EDTA-treated Vacutainer tubes. PBMCs were isolated by Ficoll-Paque density-gradient centrifugation, with at least 6 million obtained per sample. Trizol reagent was used to extract total RNA from PBMCs, with at least 5 micrograms per sample. Naive CD45RAhigh/CD27high T cell percentages were measured by flow cytometry on a PBMC aliquot from every donor. The library came from 5' RACE. The sequencer listed for this sample is Illumina HiSeq 2500. A second PCR of roughly 7 to 11 cycles was run with a J-beta primer mix and a sample-barcoded 5' primer. A unique molecular identifier was introduced onto each TCR beta cDNA molecule by a template-switch 5' adaptor carrying 12 random nucleotides. Each sample yielded at least 2.5 million CDR3-containing paired-end reads. All of the RNA was converted into first-strand cDNA using the Mint cDNA synthesis kit, with a TRBC-specific oligonucleotide serving as the primer. All cDNA was treated with uracil-DNA glycosylase and then went through a first 18-cycle PCR with the universal primers M1SS and BC2_uni_R. Under the source paper's analysis protocol: Each sample was normalized by randomly selecting 1 million high-quality reads, each carrying a distinct molecular identifier. Instead of being binned into consensus sequences, reads with shared molecular identifiers were discarded. MiTCR, run with a Q25 quality threshold and the strictest error-elimination algorithm, handled CDR3 identification, clonotype clustering and error correction. A nonparametric unseen species model using Euler transformation provided a lower-bound estimate of total TCR beta diversity. The raw public reads went through TCRdb reprocessing: fastp at Q25, MiXCR clone calling, in-frame beta chains kept. All rows with the same CDR3 protein become a single entry with the most common DNA and genes. Here the V and J calls rest on TCRdb's processing, not on the authors' analysis. The sample yields 600,000 or so distinct CDR3 sequences; less than 35% were counted once. The top ten clones comprise 15% to 19% of the sample.

Its CDR3 holds 17 amino acids, cysteine through phenylalanine. Kept here is only the CDR3 DNA, which spans 51 bases and is read in frame from base 1. Taken from the germline V gene, the CDR1 and CDR2 loops are SGHRS and YFSETQ. Trimming leaves V shorter by 2 bases and J shorter by 4 bases, with the junction holding 9 bases beyond the gene matches. What the authors observed across the whole study: There was a strong correlation between observed TCR beta diversity and the percentage of naive T cells measured by flow cytometry. The CMV infection status of donors was not known, potentially confounding age-related changes in expanded clonotypes. Since profiling was done on bulk unsorted PBMCs, naive and antigen-experienced compartments could not be conclusively compared. As age increased, observed TCR beta diversity per million T cells dropped in a roughly linear way, and a significant reduction was already evident by age 40. Compared with the aged group, the long-lived group had more naive CD4+ T cells, fewer expanded clones and increased TCR diversity, suggesting age selection. Estimates of total diversity based on one million sequenced T cells were regarded as lower bounds and as underestimates.

The receptor chain draws on TRBV5-1 and TRBJ2-1; 10 bases in the junction line up with TRBD1. Sequences were obtained from blood. The origin of this receptor is a woman of 80 years or more in good health. The nucleotide sequence is given as TGCGCCAGCAGCTTATTCCCGGGACAGGGGATGTACAATGAGCAGTTCTTC. Protein translation: CASSLFPGQGMYNEQFF.